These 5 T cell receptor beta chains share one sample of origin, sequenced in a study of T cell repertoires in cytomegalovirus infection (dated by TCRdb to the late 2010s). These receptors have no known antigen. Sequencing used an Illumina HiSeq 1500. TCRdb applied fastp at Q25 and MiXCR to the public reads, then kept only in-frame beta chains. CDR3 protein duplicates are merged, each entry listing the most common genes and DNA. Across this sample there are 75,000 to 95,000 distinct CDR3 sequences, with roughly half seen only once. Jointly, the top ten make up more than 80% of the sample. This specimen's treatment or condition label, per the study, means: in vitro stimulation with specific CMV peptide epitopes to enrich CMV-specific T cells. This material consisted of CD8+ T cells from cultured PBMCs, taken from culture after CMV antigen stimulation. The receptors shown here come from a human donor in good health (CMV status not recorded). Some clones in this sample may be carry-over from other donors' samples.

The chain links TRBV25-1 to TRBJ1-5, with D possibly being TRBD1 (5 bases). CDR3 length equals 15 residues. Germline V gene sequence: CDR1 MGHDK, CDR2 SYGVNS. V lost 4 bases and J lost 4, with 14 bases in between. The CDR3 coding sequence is TGTGCCAGCAGTGGAACAGGTTTGGGGAATCAGCCCCAGCATTTT. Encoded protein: CASSGTGLGNQPQHF. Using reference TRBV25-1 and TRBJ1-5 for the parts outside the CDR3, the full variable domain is EADIYQTPRYLVIGTGKKITLECSQTMGHDKMYWYQQDPGMELHLIHYSYGVNSTEKGDLSSESTVSRIRTEHFPLTLESARPSHTSQYLCASSGTGLGNQPQHFGDGTRLSIL.

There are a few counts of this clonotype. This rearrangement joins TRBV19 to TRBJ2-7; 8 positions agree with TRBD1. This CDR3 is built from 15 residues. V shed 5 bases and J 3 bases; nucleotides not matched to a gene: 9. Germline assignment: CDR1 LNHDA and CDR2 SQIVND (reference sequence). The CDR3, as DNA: TGTGCCAGTAGTTGGGGGCAGGGGGCTGGCTACGAGCAGTACTTC. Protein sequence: CASSWGQGAGYEQYF.

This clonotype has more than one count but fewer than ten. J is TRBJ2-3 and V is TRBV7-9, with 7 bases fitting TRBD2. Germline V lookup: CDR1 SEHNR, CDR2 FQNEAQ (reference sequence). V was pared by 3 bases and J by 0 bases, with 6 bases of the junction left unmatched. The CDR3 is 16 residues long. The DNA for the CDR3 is TGTGCCAGCAGCTTCCACCTAGCGGCTAGCACAGATACGCAGTATTTT. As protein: CASSFHLAASTDTQYF.

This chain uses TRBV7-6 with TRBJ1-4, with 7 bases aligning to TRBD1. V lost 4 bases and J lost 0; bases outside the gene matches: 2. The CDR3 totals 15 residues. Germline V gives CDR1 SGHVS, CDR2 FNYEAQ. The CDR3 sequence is CASSSGQTTNEKLFF. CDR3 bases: TGTGCCAGCAGCTCGGGACAGACAACTAATGAAAAACTGTTTTTT.

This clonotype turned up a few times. The CDR3 here is CASSDRGQGQPQHF. The CDR3 bases are TGTGCCAGCAGTGACAGGGGGCAAGGGCAGCCCCAGCATTTT. The chain combines TRBV28 with TRBJ1-5; 10 bases are a match to TRBD1. CDR3 length equals 14 residues. Trimming at V came to 5 bases and at J to 7 bases, leaving 5 bases not matched to a gene. Looked up from germline, CDR1 is MDHEN and CDR2 is SYDVKM.